These 24 T cell receptor beta chains share one sample of origin, sequenced in a study of OX40 agonist ivuxolimab in advanced cancers. Assay used: immunoSEQ multiplex PCR; TCRdb lists only in-frame clones, some missing. The data show 95,000 to 150,000 clones, approximately 92% seen once. Sequenced material: CD4+ or CD8+ T cells sorted from blood, taken in a trial of the OX40 agonist ivuxolimab. The receptor source for this set is an adult with an advanced solid tumor such as melanoma, head and neck, liver or kidney cancer.

The V and J genes are TRBV4-1 and TRBJ1-1; a weak D match, TRBD1 (6 bases). Trimming left V 3 bases short and J 0 bases short, with 14 bases between. This CDR3 is built from 16 residues. Germline V gene data show CDR1 as MGHRA and CDR2 as YSYEKL. CDR3 sequence: CASSHGQRTMNTEAFF. The CDR3 region has the DNA TGCGCCAGCAGCCACGGACAGCGAACCATGAACACTGAAGCTTTCTTT.

The J gene is TRBJ1-5, the V gene TRBV7-9, with a tentative D call TRBD1 (5 bases). The CDR3 totals 13 residues. With 5 bases removed from V and 4 bases from J, the gap between germline ends came to 9 bases. CDR1 is SEHNR and CDR2 is FQNEAQ in the germline V gene (reference sequence). DNA of the CDR3: TGTGCCAGCAGCCGGGACTGGAATCAGCCCCAGCATTTT. It is translated as CASSRDWNQPQHF.

About this clone: A junction boundary mismatches the germline segment, possibly from a read error. V usage is TRBV28 and J usage is TRBJ1-4; D gene uncertain. The CDR3 is 11 residues long. Germline V gene data show CDR1 as MDHEN and CDR2 as SYDVKM. The CDR3 bases are TGTGCCAGCAATTCAGTTCTCAGTACCGTCTTT. Amino acids: CASNSVLSTVF.

The rearrangement links TRBV9 to TRBJ2-7, with D possibly matching TRBD2 (5 bases). This CDR3 has 15 amino acids. Between the trimmed V and J ends, which lost 0 bases and 1 base, there was a span of 11 bases. CDR1 SGDLS and CDR2 YYNGEE come from the germline V gene. This CDR3 is CASSVGVGESYEQYF. In nucleotides, the CDR3 is TGTGCCAGCAGCGTAGGAGTGGGAGAGTCCTACGAGCAGTACTTC.

This chain uses TRBV5-1 with TRBJ1-1; 12 bases align to TRBD1. The V and J ends lost 5 bases and 4 bases, in that order; junction bases with no gene match: 9. The CDR3 is made up of 16 amino acids. CDR1 and CDR2 from the germline V gene are SGHRS and YFSETQ. CDR3 sequence reads: CASRRGTGGRGTEAFF. As DNA, the CDR3 is TGCGCCAGCAGAAGGGGGACAGGGGGCAGGGGCACTGAAGCTTTCTTT.

The rearrangement links TRBV7-8 to TRBJ2-6, with 7 bases that match TRBD1. The trim removed 3 bases at V and 1 base at J, leaving 6 bases unmatched. This CDR3 region has 17 residues. Germline lookup yields CDR1 SGHVS and CDR2 FQNEAQ. CDR3 residues: CASSFDPTGSGANVLTF. CDR3 nucleotide sequence: TGTGCCAGCAGCTTTGACCCGACAGGGTCTGGGGCCAACGTCCTGACTTTC.

J is TRBJ1-5 and V is TRBV5-6; 8 bases are a match to TRBD1. The J segment lost 7 bases and the V segment lost 1 base, leaving 4 bases of the junction unmatched. This CDR3 contains 14 residues. CDR1 is SGHDT, CDR2 YYEEEE, per germline. The CDR3 DNA reads as TGTGCCAGCAGCTTGACAGGGGGGAGACAGCCCCAGCATTTT. Translation gives CASSLTGGRQPQHF.

The chain couples TRBV10-3 to TRBJ2-3, with D tentatively TRBD1 or TRBD2 (5 bases each). V shed 6 bases and J shed 3 bases, with 19 bases lying between them. This CDR3 contains 16 residues. CDR1 and CDR2 from the germline V gene are ENHRY and SYGVKD. Here the CDR3 reads CAISRGVGQGTDTQYF. The CDR3 nucleotides are TGTGCCATCAGCCGAGGGGTTGGTCAGGGAACAGATACGCAGTATTTT.

The J gene is TRBJ2-1, the V gene TRBV9; D remains unclear. With 4 bases removed from V and 0 bases from J, the gap between germline ends came to 11 bases. Germline V gene lookup returns CDR1 SGDLS and CDR2 YYNGEE. The CDR3 spans 15 residues. CDR3 sequence: CASSSQVSSYNEQFF. The CDR3, as DNA: TGTGCCAGCAGCTCCCAGGTGAGCTCCTACAATGAGCAGTTCTTC.

The CDR3 DNA is TGTGCCAGCAGTTATCTACGCGGCGGGGGGGCGCATGAGCAGTTCTTC. Translated: CASSYLRGGGAHEQFF. This chain uses TRBV28 with TRBJ2-1; 9 positions match TRBD2. Trimming removed 4 bases from V and 8 bases from J; junction bases left unmatched: 12. The germline V gene encodes CDR1 MDHEN and CDR2 SYDVKM. The CDR3 length is 16 residues.

The chain carries TRBV29-1 and TRBJ2-5; 7 bases map to TRBD1. Germline loops: CDR1 SQVTM, CDR2 ANQGSEA. The trim removed 4 bases at V and 4 bases at J, leaving 9 bases unmatched. This CDR3 comprises 14 residues. In DNA, the CDR3 is TGCAGCGTTGCGGGGACAGTCAAGGGAGAGACCCAGTACTTC. Translation: CSVAGTVKGETQYF.

The genes are TRBV5-1 and TRBJ1-5; 7 nucleotides line up with TRBD1. CDR3 length equals 15 residues. Germline CDR1 reads SGHRS; CDR2 reads YFSETQ. V lost 5 bases and J lost 0; bases outside the gene matches: 5. CDR3 amino acids: CASRAGTDSNQPQHF. DNA for the CDR3: TGCGCCAGCAGGGCCGGGACAGATAGCAATCAGCCCCAGCATTTT.

V usage is TRBV5-1 and J usage is TRBJ2-1, with 8 bases identical to TRBD2. The V segment lost 2 bases and the J segment 6 bases; nucleotides outside the gene matches: 7. The CDR3 is 15 residues long. Per germline, CDR1 SGHRS and CDR2 YFSETQ. CDR3 DNA sequence: TGCGCCAGCAGCTTAGACAGCGGGAGCAGCAATGAGCAGTTCTTC. Residues: CASSLDSGSSNEQFF.

The chain recombines TRBV30 with TRBJ2-5; D uncertain. This CDR3 has 12 residues. V gave up 2 bases and J gave up 5 bases, with 9 bases separating them. From germline, CDR1 is GTSNPN and CDR2 SVGIG (reference sequence). The DNA of the CDR3 is TGTGCCTGGAGTAGTAGTCGGGAGACCCAGTACTTC. Translating gives CAWSSSRETQYF.

The CDR3 DNA reads as TGTGCCAGCAGTGAAGGGCTAGCGGGAGGCCCCCAGTACAATGAGCAGTTCTTC. This sequence encodes CASSEGLAGGPQYNEQFF. The chain combines TRBV25-1 with TRBJ2-1; 11 bases are a match to TRBD2. With 2 bases clipped from V and 4 bases from J, the junction kept 10 bases outside the gene matches. This CDR3 is built from 18 residues. Looked up from germline, CDR1 is MGHDK and CDR2 is SYGVNS.

The gene calls are TRBV28 and TRBJ1-2, with D possibly being TRBD1 (5 bases). Trimming stripped 7 bases from V and 8 bases from J, with 14 bases between. From germline, CDR1 is MDHEN and CDR2 SYDVKM. The CDR3 runs to 12 residues. The CDR3 region has the DNA TGTGCCAGCAACTTTGGAGGGGCCGGCTACACCTTC. Translating it yields CASNFGGAGYTF.

The CDR3 sequence is CASSLVAQRLEQFF. The CDR3 DNA reads as TGTGCCAGCAGCTTAGTGGCCCAGCGCCTTGAGCAGTTCTTC. The chain links TRBV7-8 to TRBJ2-1; D remains ambiguous. The CDR3 loop spans 14 amino acids. Deletions cut 1 base from V and 9 bases from J, with 13 bases between. Germline-derived CDR1 and CDR2 are SGHVS and FQNEAQ. Combining the CDR3 with reference TRBV7-8 and TRBJ2-1 gives the whole variable domain GAGVSQSPRYKVAKRGQDVALRCDPISGHVSLFWYQQALGQGPEFLTYFQNEAQLDKSGLPSDRFFAERPEGSVSTLKIQRTQQEDSAVYLCASSLVAQRLEQFFGPGTRLTVL.

The chain couples TRBV19 to TRBJ1-1; 9 nucleotides align to TRBD1. V lost 9 bases to trimming and J lost 4 bases; unmatched junction nucleotides: 9. This CDR3 is built from 14 residues. The V gene's germline CDR1 is LNHDA and CDR2 SQIVND (reference sequence). The CDR3 DNA reads as TGTGCCAGCATGGACAGGGGAGAGCGCACTGAAGCTTTCTTT. Amino acids: CASMDRGERTEAFF.

Only one count was recorded for this clone. The chain recombines TRBV4-2 with TRBJ2-3; 10 bases fit TRBD2. The CDR3 spans 16 residues. Losses at the gene ends were 0 bases for V and 9 bases for J; bases not matched to a gene: 9. Per germline, CDR1 LGHNA and CDR2 YNFKEQ. Here the CDR3 DNA reads TGTGCCAGCAGCCAAGATCAGCGGGGGGGGGATAAGACGCAGTATTTT. Translating gives CASSQDQRGGDKTQYF.

Of note for this clone: The same CDR3 also results from other DNA sequences found in this sample. V usage is TRBV7-2 and J usage is TRBJ1-5; TRBD1 aligns across 7 bases. J was trimmed by 4 bases and V by 0 bases; bases with no gene match: 3. CDR1 and CDR2 from the germline V gene are SGHTA and FQGNSA. This CDR3 has 15 amino acids. The CDR3 region is CASSLAGQVNQPQHF. As DNA, the CDR3 is TGTGCCAGCAGCTTAGCAGGACAGGTGAATCAGCCCCAGCATTTT.

The rearrangement uses TRBV19 and TRBJ1-4; no clear D. The CDR3 contains 15 residues. V lost 3 bases, J lost 4 bases, and 12 bases lay in between. Germline V gene lookup returns CDR1 LNHDA and CDR2 SQIVND (reference sequence). The chain's CDR3 is CASSIRGSGNEKLFF. CDR3 DNA sequence: TGTGCCAGTAGTATCAGAGGCTCGGGTAATGAAAAACTGTTTTTT.

The J gene is TRBJ1-1, the V gene TRBV29-1, with D unresolved. This CDR3 has 13 residues. Germline V gene data show CDR1 as SQVTM and CDR2 as ANQGSEA. The V end lost 4 bases, the J end lost 6 bases, and 15 bases lay between the germline ends. CDR3 sequence reads: CSVGQPLTAEAFF. The CDR3 DNA follows: TGCAGCGTTGGCCAGCCCTTGACTGCTGAAGCTTTCTTT.

The chain links TRBV6-5 to TRBJ2-5; weak D call: TRBD2 (5 bases). This CDR3 is 14 amino acids long. The V end was cut by 2 bases, the J end by 7 bases, with 14 bases between. Germline values: CDR1 MNHEY, CDR2 SVGAGI. CDR3 in DNA: TGTGCCAGCAGTTACGAGGGCGGCCGGGGGACCCAGTACTTC. It encodes CASSYEGGRGTQYF.

This sequence joins TRBV6-1 and TRBJ2-4; no clear D gene. The CDR3 spans 13 residues. The germline V gene has CDR1 MNHNS and CDR2 SASEGT. The V gene lost 6 bases and the J gene lost 6 bases, with 12 bases spanning the gap. This chain's CDR3 is CASSADTANIQYF. The CDR3 nucleotides are TGTGCCAGCAGCGCCGACACGGCAAACATTCAGTACTTC.